This is a list of T cell receptor beta chains from one sample in a study of cytomegalovirus exposure and HLA in healthy donors. TCRdb's table, derived via immunoSEQ multiplex PCR, lists solely in-frame clones and lacks some. This repertoire shows roughly 140,000 clones, just over 90% found once; its top ten account for approximately 0.7%. The material sequenced was PBMCs. These receptor sequences come from a man aged 18-30 years in good health and CMV-seronegative. The CDR3 runs from the conserved cysteine through the conserved F or W. D genes are given only for firm matches. The size entry is marked missing in some rows and otherwise reads once, few, many or a size class.

NA,TRBV19,NA,TRBJ1-2,TGTGCCAGTAGTATACTAGACAGTCCTCATGGCTACACCTTC,CASSILDSPHGYTF
once,TRBV4-2,NA,TRBJ1-6,TGTGCCAGCAGCCGGGGGGAGAATTCACCCCTCCACTTT,CASSRGENSPLHF
NA,TRBV9,NA,TRBJ1-2,TGTGCCAGCAGCCAAACCGGGTCTGTCTATGGCTACACCTTC,CASSQTGSVYGYTF
NA,TRBV7-9,NA,TRBJ2-4,TGTGCCAGCAGCCCGAGCGGAGGAGCCAAAAACATTCAGTACTTC,CASSPSGGAKNIQYF
NA,TRBV7-6,TRBD1,TRBJ1-5,TGTGCCAGCAGCCCCACAGGGGGCGCGATCTATCAGCCCCAGCATTTT,CASSPTGGAIYQPQHF
once,TRBV27,TRBD1,TRBJ1-1,TGTGCCAGCAGCCGAGGGACAGGGAACACTGAAGCTTTCTTT,CASSRGTGNTEAFF
NA,TRBV18,TRBD1,TRBJ1-4,TGTGCCAGCTCAAGGGACAGTAATGAAAAACTGTTTTTT,CASSRDSNEKLFF
NA,TRBV5-1,TRBD1,TRBJ2-1,TGCGCCAGCAGCCTGGGGGACAGGGGGCTTGCGGATGAGCAGTTCTTC,CASSLGDRGLADEQFF
NA,TRBV10-3,TRBD2,TRBJ2-1,TGTGCCATCAGGCGGGGGGGACTAGCGGGAGGCCGCGATGAGCAGTTCTTC,CAIRRGGLAGGRDEQFF
NA,TRBV25-1,TRBD2,TRBJ2-6,TGTGCCAGCAGTGAATTGGGCGGGGGGTTCTCTGGGGCCAACGTCCTGACTTTC,CASSELGGGFSGANVLTF
NA,TRBV10-2,TRBD1,TRBJ2-5,TGCGCCAGCAGTGAGTCGCATTTTCGGGACAGGGGTCGGCAAGAGACCCAGTACTTC,CASSESHFRDRGRQETQYF
once,TRBV11-3,TRBD1,TRBJ1-4,TGTGCCAGCAGCCATAGGACAGGGGGCGCTGATGAAAAACTGTTTTTT,CASSHRTGGADEKLFF
NA,TRBV5-5,NA,TRBJ1-1,TGTGCCAGCAGCTTCCTCCAGCGAAGGAGGGTGAACACTGAAGCTTTCTTT,CASSFLQRRRVNTEAFF
NA,TRBV10-3,TRBD2,TRBJ2-1,TGTGCCATCAATTCAGGACTAGCGGGAATCAATGAGCAGTTCTTC,CAINSGLAGINEQFF
NA,TRBV2,TRBD1,TRBJ2-3,TGTGCCAGCAGGGGACAGGGCGCAGATACGCAGTATTTT,CASRGQGADTQYF
NA,TRBV30,NA,TRBJ1-5,TGTGCCTGGAGCCCCGGGGGGGATCAGCCCCAGCATTTT,CAWSPGGDQPQHF
NA,TRBV29-1,NA,TRBJ1-3,TGCAGCGTTCAGGCCCAGATCTCTGGAAACACCATATATTTT,CSVQAQISGNTIYF
NA,TRBV5-1,TRBD1,TRBJ2-2,TGCGCCAGCAGCTTGGGTCGGGACAGTCACACCGGGGAGCTGTTTTTT,CASSLGRDSHTGELFF
few,TRBV25-1,TRBD1,TRBJ2-7,TGTGCCAGCAGTGACCTGGACAGGGTAGAGTACTTC,CASSDLDRVEYF
NA,TRBV6-1,TRBD1,TRBJ2-7,TGTGCCAGCAAACGGGACAGGGGCTCCTACGAGCAGTACTTC,CASKRDRGSYEQYF
NA,TRBV6-1,TRBD1,TRBJ2-2,TGTGCCAGCCATAGAGGGACAGCGAACACCGGGGAGCTGTTTTTT,CASHRGTANTGELFF
NA,TRBV7-8,TRBD1,TRBJ1-4,TGTGCCAGCAGCGCCCTCGGGAAGGGGGCCACCGATGAAAAACTGTTTTTT,CASSALGKGATDEKLFF
NA,TRBV7-6,TRBD1,TRBJ1-5,TGTGCCAGCAGACCCAGGGGGGACCAGCCCCAGCATTTT,CASRPRGDQPQHF
NA,TRBV7-2,TRBD1,TRBJ2-2,TGTGCCAGCAGCCTGACAGGGATCACCGGGGAGCTGTTTTTT,CASSLTGITGELFF
NA,TRBV7-2,TRBD2,TRBJ2-3,TGTGCCAGCAGAAAGACTAGCGGGAGTGCGGATACGCAGTATTTT,CASRKTSGSADTQYF
NA,TRBV6-4,NA,TRBJ1-1,TGTGCCAGCAGCACAACGTGGAACACTGAAGCTTTCTTT,CASSTTWNTEAFF
NA,TRBV6-1,TRBD1,TRBJ2-7,TGTGCCAGCAGAAAGGGGACAGGGGTCTACGAGCAGTACTTC,CASRKGTGVYEQYF
NA,TRBV7-2,TRBD2,TRBJ2-1,TGTGCCAGCAGCTTTGCCCCGTCCGGGACTAGCTTTTCCCATGAGCAGTTCTTC,CASSFAPSGTSFSHEQFF
NA,TRBV7-9,NA,TRBJ1-2,TGTGCCAGCAGCTCTTGGGGCTCTAACTATGGCTACACCTTC,CASSSWGSNYGYTF
NA,TRBV10-3,NA,TRBJ1-2,TGTGCCACAACACGGCAGGGGATTGGGGGCTATGGCTACACCTTC,CATTRQGIGGYGYTF
NA,TRBV5-6,TRBD1,TRBJ1-3,TGTGCCAGCAGCGGGACAGGGGAACACCCAACCTCTGGAAACACCATATATTTT,CASSGTGEHPTSGNTIYF
NA,TRBV10-3,TRBD2,TRBJ2-5,TGTGCCATCAGGTCGGGACTAGCGGGAGGGAGTCAAGAGACCCAGTACTTC,CAIRSGLAGGSQETQYF